This T cell receptor (beta chain) stems from a study of identical twins. The table lists this clonotype with many counts. Its antigen is unknown. Every sampled donor was Caucasian and healthy. Via MiXCR, TCRdb re-called the 5' RACE reads, giving one row per CDR3 protein. The sample lists approximately 1.8 million distinct CDR3 sequences; about 30% were seen once. General study results and limits: Analyses of zero insertions could be partly confounded by invariant MAIT and iNKT cells. For cord blood, abundant beta clonotypes had fewer insertions, unlike memory repertoires, which showed none.

The V and J ends lost 0 bases and 0 bases respectively, with 9 bases between them. The CDR3 totals 15 residues. CDR1 and CDR2 from the germline V gene are SQVTM and ANQGSEA. The sequenced material came from cord blood. The TCR originated in a newborn girl in good health. The V call is TRBV29-1, the J call TRBJ2-1; D is unresolved. The CDR3 coding sequence is TGCAGCGTTGAAGATCTGCCGGGCTCCTACAATGAGCAGTTCTTC. Amino acid sequence: CSVEDLPGSYNEQFF.